Detailed here is one T cell receptor beta chain. Its antigen is undetermined. The CDR3 has 14 residues. V shed 0 bases, J shed 8 bases, and the junction held 5 bases outside the gene matches. Germline assignment: CDR1 LNHNV and CDR2 YYDKDF (reference sequence). This table comes from immunoSEQ multiplex PCR, and its TCRdb copy is limited to in-frame clones, with some not included. The sample yields approximately 1,600 clones, more than 20% seen once. This entry is derived from a study of T cells in localized non-small cell lung cancer. Study observations and caveats: There were a median roughly 60 of the top 100 tumor clones appearing in adjacent lung. Longer overall survival accompanied higher blood T cell density.

The chain carries TRBV15 and TRBJ1-2, with 8 bases lining up with TRBD1. The sequencing here drew on lung tumor tissue, taken before any cancer treatment. This TCR was sampled from a man aged 40 to 70 with stage III squamous cell lung carcinoma. The CDR3 DNA reads TGTGCCACCAGCAGAGATGGAACAGGGGGAGGCTACACCTTC. This translates into CATSRDGTGGGYTF.